One sample yielded the 30 T cell receptor beta chains listed below, sequenced in a study of shared clonotypes between healthy human individuals. Assay used: immunoSEQ multiplex PCR; TCRdb lists only in-frame clones, some missing. The table has some 480,000 clones, around 80% seen once. The sequenced material came from PBMCs. These receptors all come from a woman aged 40-49 years in good health. Some clones in this sample may be carry-over from other donors' samples.

V usage is TRBV27 and J usage is TRBJ2-7; D is tentatively TRBD1 or TRBD2 (6 bases each). This CDR3 is 15 amino acids long. V gave up 3 bases and J gave up 0 bases, with 12 bases separating them. Germline V gene sequence: CDR1 MNHEY, CDR2 SMNVEV (reference sequence). The CDR3 DNA is TGTGCCAGCAGTTTCCGGGGGCCTAGCTCCTACGAGCAGTACTTC. Residues: CASSFRGPSSYEQYF.

The chain carries TRBV19 and TRBJ2-3; either TRBD1 or TRBD2 may supply D (5 bases each). Germline CDR1 is LNHDA and CDR2 is SQIVND (reference sequence). Trimming shortened V by 4 bases and J by 7 bases, and 18 bases separated the two germline ends. This CDR3 has 15 amino acids. CDR3 DNA: TGTGCCAGTAGTACCGCTGGACGGGGCCTGAATACGCAGTATTTT. This encodes CASSTAGRGLNTQYF.

The chain links TRBV5-6 to TRBJ2-7, with 8 bases identical to TRBD2. This CDR3 is built from 15 residues. Trimming cost V 0 bases and J 5 bases; bases outside gene matches: 7. Germline V gene lookup returns CDR1 SGHDT and CDR2 YYEEEE. CDR3 DNA: TGTGCCAGCAGCTTGGGGGGACTAGGGGACAACGAGCAGTACTTC. Translated: CASSLGGLGDNEQYF.

CDR3 nucleotides: TGTGCCAGCTCACCGACAGGTGTCTCTGGAAACACCATATATTTT. This sequence encodes CASSPTGVSGNTIYF. The rearrangement uses TRBV18 and TRBJ1-3, with TRBD1 as a possible D gene (6 bases). Between the trimmed V and J ends, which lost 3 bases and 0 bases, there was a span of 9 bases. CDR3 length: 15 amino acids. Germline CDR1 and CDR2: KGHSH and LQKENI.

This rearrangement joins TRBV28 to TRBJ2-7, with 7 bases fitting TRBD1. The CDR3 length is 13 residues. The germline V gene encodes CDR1 MDHEN and CDR2 SYDVKM. V trimming: 5 bases; J trimming: 6 bases; junction bases outside the gene matches: 7. CDR3 sequence reads: CASSQSTGIEQYF. The DNA of the CDR3 is TGTGCCAGCAGTCAATCGACAGGGATCGAGCAGTACTTC.

This clone was seen only a few times. V gene TRBV10-3 combines with J gene TRBJ1-1, with 8 nucleotides matching TRBD1. The V and J ends lost 5 bases and 3 bases, in that order; junction bases with no gene match: 5. This CDR3 is built from 14 residues. The germline V gene has CDR1 ENHRY and CDR2 SYGVKD. The CDR3 DNA reads as TGTGCCATCAGTACAGGGGGAAGGGACACTGAAGCTTTCTTT. This codes for CAISTGGRDTEAFF.

V is TRBV11-2 and J is TRBJ2-7; D unresolved. CDR3 length: 12 residues. Germline V lookup: CDR1 SGHAT, CDR2 FQNNGV. V gave up 5 bases and J gave up 6 bases, with 11 bases separating them. As DNA, the CDR3 is TGTGCCAGCAGCCCCGCGGTGGGCGAGCAGTACTTC. Protein: CASSPAVGEQYF.

The chain is built from TRBV30 and TRBJ2-5; 7 bases match TRBD1. The assigned J gene may be wrong: the sequence end matches TRBJ2-7 better. The CDR3 covers 14 residues. Germline V gene lookup returns CDR1 GTSNPN and CDR2 SVGIG (reference sequence). DNA for the CDR3: TGTGCCTGGAGTGTACACAGGGGACCCTACGAGCAGTACTTC. Amino acid sequence: CAWSVHRGPYEQYF.

The chain couples TRBV28 to TRBJ2-6; 8 nucleotides match TRBD1. After removal of 6 bases from V and 3 bases from J, the junction contained 7 bases not matched to a gene. The CDR3 consists of 16 residues. Germline V gene lookup returns CDR1 MDHEN and CDR2 SYDVKM. The CDR3 DNA sequence: TGTGCCAGCAGCGCCAGGGGGCTGCTTGGGGCCAACGTCCTGACTTTC. Residues: CASSARGLLGANVLTF. The full variable domain, completed using reference TRBV28 and TRBJ2-6, is DVKVTQSSRYLVKRTGEKVFLECVQDMDHENMFWYRQDPGLGLRLIYFSYDVKMKEKGDIPEGYSVSREKKERFSLILESASTNQTSMYLCASSARGLLGANVLTFGAGSRLTVL.

This clone showed up just a few times. The gene calls are TRBV2 and TRBJ2-2; either TRBD1 or TRBD2 may fit D (5 bases each). The CDR3 has 15 amino acids. V lost 6 bases to trimming and J lost 5 bases, with 16 bases between them. Germline values: CDR1 SNHLY, CDR2 FYNNEI. The CDR3 here is CASSLLGTSTGELFF. As DNA, the CDR3 is TGTGCCAGCAGCCTCCTAGGGACGTCTACCGGGGAGCTGTTTTTT. Full variable domain (missing parts from reference TRBV2 and TRBJ2-2): EPEVTQTPSHQVTQMGQEVILRCVPISNHLYFYWYRQILGQKVEFLVSFYNNEISEKSEIFDDQFSVERPDGSNFTLKIRSTKLEDSAMYFCASSLLGTSTGELFFGEGSRLTVL.

The rearrangement links TRBV10-2 to TRBJ1-2, with TRBD1 matching 8 bases. The V segment lost 10 bases and the J segment 0 bases; nucleotides outside the gene matches: 4. Germline assignment: CDR1 WSHSY and CDR2 SAAADI. This CDR3 has 13 residues. This CDR3 is CAISQGANYGYTF. In DNA, the CDR3 is TGCGCCATCTCACAGGGGGCTAACTATGGCTACACCTTC.

This chain uses TRBV7-2 with TRBJ2-3, with TRBD2 as a possible D gene (5 bases). The ends were cut back, 1 base at V and 6 bases at J, with 11 bases in the middle. CDR3 length equals 14 residues. Per germline, CDR1 SGHTA and CDR2 FQGNSA. The CDR3 loop is CASSLVGVEDTQYF. The CDR3 nucleotides read TGTGCCAGCAGCTTAGTCGGGGTTGAGGATACGCAGTATTTT.

This clone was seen only a few times. The rearrangement links TRBV5-1 to TRBJ1-2; no definite D call. Trimming removed 0 bases from V and 7 bases from J, with 10 bases in between. The CDR3 length is 13 residues. Germline CDR1 and CDR2: SGHRS and YFSETQ. The CDR3 DNA reads as TGCGCCAGCAGCTTGGCGGGGTTGGGTGGCTACACCTTC. The encoded protein is CASSLAGLGGYTF.

The chain recombines TRBV9 with TRBJ2-7, with D possibly TRBD1 on 5 matching bases. CDR1 SGDLS and CDR2 YYNGEE come from the germline V gene. The CDR3 contains 14 residues. The V end lost 2 bases, the J end lost 2 bases, and 11 bases lay between the germline ends. CDR3 residues: CASSVTDIAYEQYF. DNA for the CDR3: TGTGCCAGCAGCGTCACGGACATCGCCTACGAGCAGTACTTC.

This chain uses TRBV6-1 with TRBJ1-1; D not resolved. Germline V lookup: CDR1 MNHNS, CDR2 SASEGT. CDR3 length: 13 residues. Deletions cut 0 bases from V and 5 bases from J, with 7 bases between. Written as DNA, the CDR3 is TGTGCCAGCAGTGAAGCGCGCGCGACTGAAGCTTTCTTT. Protein: CASSEARATEAFF.

V is TRBV28 and J is TRBJ1-5; TRBD1 aligns across 7 bases. The V gene's germline CDR1 is MDHEN and CDR2 SYDVKM. The CDR3 runs to 14 residues. The J segment lost 4 bases and the V segment lost 3 bases, leaving 3 bases of the junction unmatched. The CDR3 nucleotides read TGTGCCAGCAGTTTGGGACAGATTAATCAGCCCCAGCATTTT. Protein sequence: CASSLGQINQPQHF.

This clone has just a few counts. The V call is TRBV7-2, the J call TRBJ2-7; D is unclear. The germline V and J ends were trimmed by 6 bases and 5 bases, with 14 bases remaining between them. The germline gives CDR1 SGHTA, CDR2 FQGNSA. The CDR3 has 13 residues. The CDR3 sequence is CASRTNGVHEQYF. The CDR3 region has the DNA TGTGCCAGCAGAACAAACGGAGTCCACGAGCAGTACTTC.

Note on this clone: One base away lies a much larger clone, so this may be a sequencing read error. This chain connects TRBV7-9 to TRBJ2-2; 7 bases fit TRBD2. V was pared by 5 bases and J by 3 bases, with 3 bases of the junction left unmatched. Per germline, CDR1 SEHNR and CDR2 FQNEAQ (reference sequence). CDR3 length equals 14 residues. CDR3 amino acids: CASSPGLHTGELFF. The CDR3, as DNA: TGTGCCAGCAGCCCGGGACTACACACCGGGGAGCTGTTTTTT.

A few counts support this clone. The chain couples TRBV10-1 to TRBJ1-2; unclear D gene. Germline V gene sequence: CDR1 WNHNN, CDR2 SYGVQD (reference sequence). Trimming removed 0 bases at V and 1 base at J, with 3 bases between. The CDR3 is 13 amino acids. The CDR3 is CASSESVNYGYTF. The CDR3 nucleotides read TGCGCCAGCAGTGAGTCGGTTAACTATGGCTACACCTTC.

This clone was picked up a small number of times. The chain links TRBV19 to TRBJ1-5; 8 positions agree with TRBD1. There are 13 residues in the CDR3. V dropped 6 bases and J dropped 7; count of bases not matched to a gene: 5. Per the germline V gene, CDR1 is LNHDA and CDR2 is SQIVND (reference sequence). CDR3 in DNA: TGTGCCAGTAGACCGGGACAGGTCCAGCCCCAGCATTTT. Its protein is CASRPGQVQPQHF. The full variable domain, with the rest looked up from reference TRBV19 and TRBJ1-5, is DGGITQSPKYLFRKEGQNVTLSCEQNLNHDAMYWYRQDPGQGLRLIYYSQIVNDFQKGDIAEGYSVSREKKESFPLTVTSAQKNPTAFYLCASRPGQVQPQHFGDGTRLSIL.

The chain uses TRBV20-1 and TRBJ2-7; maybe TRBD1 (6 bases). This CDR3 region has 11 residues. The germline gives CDR1 DFQATT, CDR2 SNEGSKA (reference sequence). With 6 bases removed from V and 5 bases from J, the gap between germline ends came to 11 bases. The CDR3 loop is CSATGTHEQYF. Here the CDR3 DNA reads TGCAGTGCCACCGGGACACACGAGCAGTACTTC.

A remark on this clone: The sample holds other DNA sequences that translate to the same CDR3. The chain is built from TRBV30 and TRBJ1-1; D is undetermined. V was shortened by 3 bases and J by 1 base, with 6 bases between the two germline ends. CDR1 is GTSNPN and CDR2 is SVGIG in the germline V gene (reference sequence). CDR3 length: 12 amino acids. DNA for the CDR3: TGTGCCTGGAGCCTGGGGAACACTGAAGCTTTCTTT. This codes for CAWSLGNTEAFF.

This sequence joins TRBV5-8 and TRBJ2-3, with 11 nucleotides matching TRBD2. Germline trimming cut 3 bases from V and 3 bases from J; bases unmatched to any gene: 0. CDR3 length: 14 residues. The germline V gene has CDR1 SGHTS and CDR2 YDEGEE. CDR3 loop: CASSSSGRTDTQYF. Here the CDR3 DNA reads TGTGCCAGCAGCTCTAGCGGGAGGACAGATACGCAGTATTTT.

J is TRBJ1-5 and V is TRBV28; D ambiguous. V lost 2 bases and J lost 4, with 12 bases in between. Germline CDR1 reads MDHEN; CDR2 reads SYDVKM. This CDR3 comprises 15 residues. The CDR3: CASSLGGPRNQPQHF. As DNA, the CDR3 is TGTGCCAGCAGTTTAGGCGGACCGCGAAATCAGCCCCAGCATTTT.

The CDR3 protein is CASSLSGADTQYF. CDR3 nucleotides: TGTGCCAGCAGCTTAAGCGGGGCAGATACGCAGTATTTT. This chain links TRBV7-7 with TRBJ2-3; 7 nucleotides line up with TRBD2. The CDR3 has 13 residues. V lost 2 bases, J lost 4 bases, and 0 bases stayed unmatched. CDR1 and CDR2 from the germline V gene are SSHAT and FNYEAQ (reference sequence).

V usage is TRBV11-1 and J usage is TRBJ2-7; 12 bases agree with TRBD2. The V gene's germline CDR1 is SGHAT and CDR2 FQDESV (reference sequence). With V trimmed by 3 bases and J by 5 bases, 2 bases remained unmatched. The CDR3 spans 14 residues. Written as DNA, the CDR3 is TGTGCCAGCAGCTTGGGACTAGCGGGCGACGAGCAGTACTTC. It specifies CASSLGLAGDEQYF.

This clone has a handful of counts. This chain joins TRBV4-1 and TRBJ1-2; 8 bases agree with TRBD1. The J segment lost 6 bases and the V segment lost 2 bases, leaving 5 bases of the junction unmatched. The germline V gene encodes CDR1 MGHRA and CDR2 YSYEKL. The CDR3 spans 14 residues. The CDR3 spells CASSQNRGSDGYTF. CDR3 in DNA: TGCGCCAGCAGCCAAAACAGGGGGTCGGATGGCTACACCTTC.

The chain recombines TRBV11-3 with TRBJ2-3; D gene unclear. The CDR3 loop spans 13 amino acids. Trimming took off 0 bases at V and 5 bases at J, with 6 bases between the two ends. The germline V gene has CDR1 SGHNT and CDR2 YENEEA. The DNA of the CDR3 is TGTGCCAGCAGCTTAGAGGGCGGAGATACGCAGTATTTT. As protein: CASSLEGGDTQYF.

In its sample, this clone was seen a few times. This chain uses TRBV4-2 with TRBJ1-1, with 8 bases lining up with TRBD1. The CDR3 contains 14 residues. V lost 4 bases and J lost 4; bases outside the gene matches: 5. The germline V gene has CDR1 LGHNA and CDR2 YNFKEQ. This CDR3 reads CASSLDRGSTEAFF. The CDR3 DNA is TGTGCCAGCAGCCTCGACAGGGGCTCCACTGAAGCTTTCTTT.

The rearrangement links TRBV7-8 to TRBJ2-5, with D possibly matching TRBD1 (7 bases). Germline assignment: CDR1 SGHVS and CDR2 FQNEAQ. The ends were cut back, 2 bases at V and 4 bases at J, with 11 bases in the middle. The CDR3 is 14 residues long. CDR3 amino acids: CASSLLQGGETQYF. The CDR3, as DNA: TGTGCCAGCAGCTTACTCCAGGGGGGAGAGACCCAGTACTTC.